The 31 T cell receptor beta chains reported below all come from one sample, sequenced in a study of T cells in lung cancer brain metastases. The method was immunoSEQ multiplex PCR; TCRdb's version includes in-frame clones alone and lacks a portion of them. The sample has roughly 6,500 clones; 80% to 90% are singletons. The sequenced sample was tumor tissue from the primary lung tumor. The receptors here all came from a man in his fifties or sixties with non-small cell lung cancer.

This clone was seen only a few times. The chain joins TRBV27 to TRBJ1-1; 9 bases map to TRBD1. Trimming at V came to 3 bases and at J to 5 bases, leaving 7 bases not matched to a gene. Germline V lookup: CDR1 MNHEY, CDR2 SMNVEV (reference sequence). This CDR3 has 15 amino acids. CDR3 coding DNA: TGTGCCAGCAGTTTCCAAGGGGACAGGGAGACTGAAGCTTTCTTT. Translation: CASSFQGDRETEAFF.

The rearrangement joins TRBV15 to TRBJ2-5, with 9 bases lining up with TRBD1. The CDR3 loop spans 15 amino acids. Germline V CDR1 and CDR2: LNHNV, YYDKDF (reference sequence). V was pared by 6 bases and J by 5 bases, with 10 bases of the junction left unmatched. CDR3 loop: CATSGSQGARETQYF. CDR3 sequence (DNA): TGTGCCACCAGTGGATCACAGGGGGCTAGGGAGACCCAGTACTTC.

The V gene is TRBV7-3, the J gene TRBJ2-3; no reliable D call. V was cut by 2 bases and J by 0 bases, with 9 bases left in between. The CDR3 loop spans 15 amino acids. Germline values: CDR1 SGHTA, CDR2 FQGTGA. CDR3 protein: CASSLGVRSTDTQYF. The CDR3 DNA reads TGTGCCAGCAGCTTAGGGGTTCGCAGCACAGATACGCAGTATTTT. The full variable domain, with the rest looked up from reference TRBV7-3 and TRBJ2-3, is GAGVSQTPSNKVTEKGKYVELRCDPISGHTALYWYRQSLGQGPEFLIYFQGTGAADDSGLPNDRFFAVRPEGSVSTLKIQRTERGDSAVYLCASSLGVRSTDTQYFGPGTRLTVL.

This chain connects TRBV4-1 to TRBJ2-5; TRBD2 might be the D (6 bases). Trimming pared 4 bases from V and 5 bases from J, leaving 17 bases between. Germline V gene data show CDR1 as MGHRA and CDR2 as YSYEKL. There are 15 residues in the CDR3. The CDR3 loop is CASSPADVGRETQYF. The DNA for the CDR3 is TGCGCCAGCAGCCCCGCAGATGTAGGGAGGGAGACCCAGTACTTC.

The J gene is TRBJ1-2, the V gene TRBV7-3; no clear D gene. The V and J ends lost 5 bases and 8 bases respectively, with 15 bases between them. The CDR3 contains 13 residues. Germline CDR1 and CDR2: SGHTA and FQGTGA. Here the CDR3 DNA reads TGTGCCAGCAGCCTAGAGCCCATCACAGGCTACACCTTC. Protein product: CASSLEPITGYTF.

The chain links TRBV6-1 to TRBJ2-7, with 9 bases lining up with TRBD1. J gave up 3 bases and V 3 bases, and 6 bases lay outside the gene matches. CDR3 length: 15 amino acids. From germline, CDR1 is MNHNS and CDR2 SASEGT. Here the CDR3 DNA reads TGTGCCAGCAGTGAGGGACAGGGATATCTCTACGAGCAGTACTTC. As protein: CASSEGQGYLYEQYF.

V usage is TRBV5-1 and J usage is TRBJ2-2, with D perhaps matching TRBD1 (5 bases). V was cut by 5 bases and J by 8 bases, with 19 bases left in between. This CDR3 is built from 15 residues. Germline CDR1 and CDR2: SGHRS and YFSETQ. CDR3 nucleotides: TGCGCCAGCAGTTTCTGGGGCGAAGGGTTTGGGGAGCTGTTTTTT. Protein: CASSFWGEGFGELFF.

The J gene is TRBJ2-2, the V gene TRBV10-2; maybe TRBD2 (7 bases). Trimming shortened V by 6 bases and J by 6 bases, and 17 bases separated the two germline ends. From germline, CDR1 is WSHSY and CDR2 SAAADI. CDR3 size: 15 residues. CDR3 bases: TGCGCCAGCAGCCGCGGAGGGGGGGAAGCCGGGGAGCTGTTTTTT. This translates into CASSRGGGEAGELFF.

This sequence joins TRBV7-2 and TRBJ2-1; a possible D gene is TRBD1 (6 bases). V dropped 5 bases and J dropped 7 bases, with 15 bases sitting between them. The CDR3 length is 14 residues. Per germline, CDR1 SGHTA and CDR2 FQGNSA. Here the CDR3 DNA reads TGTGCCAGCAGCCAAATACCTGGACAGAATGAGCAGTTCTTC. Residues: CASSQIPGQNEQFF.

This clone was counted a single time. The chain is built from TRBV7-2 and TRBJ2-2; 10 bases are a match to TRBD2. Germline loops: CDR1 SGHTA, CDR2 FQGNSA. This CDR3 region has 18 residues. With V trimmed by 3 bases and J by 0 bases, 7 bases remained unmatched. Written as DNA, the CDR3 is TGTGCCAGCAGCTTTCTGACTAGCGGGCTCGCGAACACCGGGGAGCTGTTTTTT. Translated, it gives CASSFLTSGLANTGELFF.

In regard to this clone: This CDR3 is also generated by other DNA sequences in the sample. This sequence joins TRBV4-1 and TRBJ2-5; possible D gene TRBD2, 6 bases. The CDR3 has 17 residues. Deletions cut 0 bases from V and 5 bases from J, with 19 bases between. The germline CDR1 and CDR2 sequences are MGHRA and YSYEKL. The CDR3 reads CASSQEDSGGARETQYF. CDR3 DNA sequence: TGCGCCAGCAGCCAAGAGGATAGCGGAGGGGCCAGGGAGACCCAGTACTTC.

CDR3 in DNA: TGTGCCAGCAGCCACTCGGGCGAGCAGTACTTC. This sequence encodes CASSHSGEQYF. The chain links TRBV11-2 to TRBJ2-7; no definite D call. V lost 5 bases and J lost 6, with 8 bases in between. The CDR3 sequence is 11 residues long. Germline assignment: CDR1 SGHAT and CDR2 FQNNGV.

The rearrangement joins TRBV7-2 to TRBJ2-7, with 7 bases aligning to TRBD2. Germline assignment: CDR1 SGHTA and CDR2 FQGNSA. This CDR3 spans 15 amino acids. The J segment lost 0 bases and the V segment lost 4 bases, leaving 6 bases of the junction unmatched. The CDR3 nucleotides read TGTGCCAGCAGCTCCTCCGGGACTAACTCCTACGAGCAGTACTTC. This encodes CASSSSGTNSYEQYF.

The V call is TRBV30, the J call TRBJ2-7; D not resolved. V was clipped by 2 bases and J by 2 bases, with 4 bases between them. Looked up from germline, CDR1 is GTSNPN and CDR2 is SVGIG (reference sequence). This CDR3 region has 11 residues. This chain's CDR3 is CAWSSAYEQYF. The CDR3 bases are TGTGCCTGGAGTAGCGCCTACGAGCAGTACTTC.

A remark on this clone: The junction departs from the called germline gene at one end, perhaps through a read error. The chain employs TRBV2 and TRBJ1-5, with D unresolved. This CDR3 comprises 13 residues. Looked up from germline, CDR1 is SNHLY and CDR2 is FYNNEI. The CDR3 region has the DNA TGTGTCAGCAGCTACTCCCATAATCAGCCCCAGCATTTT. It yields the protein CVSSYSHNQPQHF. Drawing the rest from reference TRBV2 and TRBJ1-5, the complete variable domain is EPEVTQTPSHQVTQMGQEVILRCVPISNHLYFYWYRQILGQKVEFLVSFYNNEISEKSEIFDDQFSVERPDGSNFTLKIRSTKLEDSAMYFCVSSYSHNQPQHFGDGTRLSIL.

This sequence joins TRBV29-1 and TRBJ1-1; 7 positions agree with TRBD1. The CDR3 loop spans 13 amino acids. Per germline, CDR1 SQVTM and CDR2 ANQGSEA. Losses at the gene ends were 3 bases for V and 6 bases for J; bases not matched to a gene: 7. Written as DNA, the CDR3 is TGCAGCGTTGAGTGGACAGGCAGGGCTGAAGCTTTCTTT. Encoded protein: CSVEWTGRAEAFF.

The chain recombines TRBV30 with TRBJ1-5; D is undetermined. The CDR3 has 14 residues. V dropped 0 bases and J dropped 2 bases, with 8 bases sitting between them. Germline V lookup: CDR1 GTSNPN, CDR2 SVGIG (reference sequence). CDR3 amino acids: CAWSVGGRNQPQHF. CDR3 nucleotide sequence: TGTGCCTGGAGTGTAGGTGGCCGCAATCAGCCCCAGCATTTT.

This chain joins TRBV11-3 and TRBJ1-3; D is ambiguous. Germline V gene sequence: CDR1 SGHNT, CDR2 YENEEA. CDR3 length: 13 amino acids. The ends were cut back, 5 bases at V and 4 bases at J, with 9 bases in the middle. The CDR3 sequence is CASSLTYGNTIYF. CDR3 DNA: TGTGCCAGCAGCCTGACTTACGGAAACACCATATATTTT.

This rearrangement joins TRBV7-9 to TRBJ1-1, with D possibly being TRBD1 (5 bases). Trimming cost V 4 bases and J 5 bases, with 11 bases left between them. This CDR3 contains 13 residues. CDR1 is SEHNR and CDR2 is FQNEAQ in the germline V gene (reference sequence). CDR3 sequence reads: CASSSGLDTEAFF. In DNA, the CDR3 is TGTGCCAGCAGCTCAGGGCTTGATACTGAAGCTTTCTTT.

Worth noting for this clone: Germline and junction disagree at one end, which may indicate a read error. The sample contains more than one DNA sequence encoding this CDR3. The chain is built from TRBV2 and TRBJ1-5, with a possible D match to TRBD1 (5 bases). The germline CDR1 and CDR2 sequences are SNHLY and FYNNEI. The CDR3 runs to 14 residues. CDR3 sequence (DNA): TGTGCCAGCAGTGAACGCGAGGGGAATCAACCCCAGCATTTT. This gives the protein CASSEREGNQPQHF.

The CDR3 sequence is CAWSVRTSGQTFYGYTF. The DNA of the CDR3 is TGTGCCTGGAGTGTACGGACTAGTGGACAGACCTTCTATGGCTACACCTTC. This chain joins TRBV30 and TRBJ1-2, with D perhaps TRBD1 (6 bases). V shed 0 bases and J shed 4 bases, with 21 bases lying between them. Germline V CDR1 and CDR2: GTSNPN, SVGIG (reference sequence). This CDR3 comprises 17 residues.

The chain carries TRBV7-9 and TRBJ1-1; maybe TRBD1 (6 bases). The V end lost 5 bases, the J end lost 4 bases, and 8 bases lay between the germline ends. Per germline, CDR1 SEHNR and CDR2 FQNEAQ (reference sequence). This CDR3 is 12 amino acids long. CDR3 in amino acids: CASSTGTTEAFF. The CDR3 coding sequence is TGTGCCAGCAGCACAGGGACCACTGAAGCTTTCTTT.

The rearrangement joins TRBV30 to TRBJ1-1; D uncertain. The V gene's germline CDR1 is GTSNPN and CDR2 SVGIG (reference sequence). Trimming took 5 bases from V and 0 from J, leaving 7 bases between them. The CDR3 is 12 residues long. The CDR3 is CAWGYMNTEAFF. The CDR3 coding sequence is TGTGCCTGGGGATACATGAACACTGAAGCTTTCTTT.

In its sample, this clone was seen a few times. The gene calls are TRBV30 and TRBJ1-1; 8 positions match TRBD1. The CDR3 is made up of 13 amino acids. The germline CDR1 and CDR2 sequences are GTSNPN and SVGIG (reference sequence). V lost 7 bases to trimming and J lost 4 bases; unmatched junction nucleotides: 8. Here the CDR3 reads CASQSTGGTEAFF. The CDR3 DNA is TGTGCCTCCCAATCCACAGGGGGCACTGAAGCTTTCTTT.

With regard to this clone: One end of the junction fails to match germline, which may point to a read error. Additional DNA sequences in this sample encode the identical CDR3. V is TRBV6-4 and J is TRBJ2-3; 14 positions match TRBD2. The CDR3 covers 15 residues. From germline, CDR1 is MRHNA and CDR2 SNTAGT. CDR3 nucleotides: TGTGCCAGCAGTGACGGGACTAGCGGGGGAGATACGCAATATTTT. Its protein product is CASSDGTSGGDTQYF.

The V call is TRBV7-2, the J call TRBJ2-1; no clear D gene. V was clipped by 3 bases and J by 7 bases, with 4 bases between them. This CDR3 contains 11 residues. From germline, CDR1 is SGHTA and CDR2 FQGNSA. The DNA for the CDR3 is TGTGCCAGCAGCTTTGGGAATGAGCAGTTCTTC. Amino acid sequence: CASSFGNEQFF.

The genes are TRBV9 and TRBJ2-5, with D perhaps matching TRBD1 or TRBD2 (6 bases each). Germline-derived CDR1 and CDR2 are SGDLS and YYNGEE. V lost 0 bases, J lost 2 bases, and 8 bases lay in between. This CDR3 spans 14 amino acids. The CDR3 is CASSVGGGQETQYF. The CDR3 region has the DNA TGTGCCAGCAGCGTAGGAGGGGGGCAAGAGACCCAGTACTTC. Full variable domain (missing parts from reference TRBV9 and TRBJ2-5): DSGVTQTPKHLITATGQRVTLRCSPRSGDLSVYWYQQSLDQGLQFLIQYYNGEERAKGNILERFSAQQFPDLHSELNLSSLELGDSALYFCASSVGGGQETQYFGPGTRLLVL.

Comment on this clone: The junction and the germline gene differ at one end; a read error may be behind it. As DNA, the CDR3 is TGTGCCTGGAGTGTACTAACGCAAACCTCCATCTCCTTC. It encodes CAWSVLTQTSISF. The chain is built from TRBV30 and TRBJ2-7; D is ambiguous. Germline V gene sequence: CDR1 GTSNPN, CDR2 SVGIG (reference sequence). CDR3 length equals 13 residues.

This clone was observed a handful of times. The V gene is TRBV5-1, the J gene TRBJ2-4; D is unresolved. This CDR3 spans 12 amino acids. Germline CDR1 reads SGHRS; CDR2 reads YFSETQ. The ends were cut back, 0 bases at V and 12 bases at J, with 10 bases in the middle. CDR3 DNA: TGCGCCAGCAGCTTGGATGGCGGTGCTCAGTACTTC. Translation gives CASSLDGGAQYF. Filled out from reference TRBV5-1 and TRBJ2-4, the complete variable domain reads KAGVTQTPRYLIKTRGQQVTLSCSPISGHRSVSWYQQTPGQGLQFLFEYFSETQRNKGNFPGRFSGRQFSNSRSEMNVSTLELGDSALYLCASSLDGGAQYFGAGTRLSVL.

Worth noting for this clone: Distinct nucleotide sequences in the sample also encode this CDR3. The chain recombines TRBV7-8 with TRBJ1-6; tentative D call: TRBD1 (5 bases). CDR1 and CDR2 from the germline V gene are SGHVS and FQNEAQ. This CDR3 spans 15 amino acids. V lost 0 bases and J 7 bases, leaving 10 bases between the germline ends. CDR3: CASSLAQGVNSPLHF. The CDR3 nucleotides read TGTGCCAGCAGCTTAGCCCAGGGAGTGAATTCACCCCTCCACTTT.

The gene calls are TRBV7-2 and TRBJ2-2; TRBD2 agrees at 10 bases. The CDR3 loop spans 18 amino acids. CDR1 and CDR2 from the germline V gene are SGHTA and FQGNSA. The V segment lost 1 base and the J segment 7 bases; nucleotides outside the gene matches: 12. The CDR3 sequence: CASSLVGRERGGRGELFF. The CDR3 DNA reads TGTGCCAGCAGCTTAGTCGGGAGGGAGCGGGGGGGCCGCGGGGAGCTGTTTTTT.